This entry concerns a single TCR beta chain. There are 17 residues in the CDR3. CDR1 and CDR2 (germline): SGHRS, YFSETQ. V was trimmed by 0 bases and J by 0 bases, leaving 16 bases between them. Random hexamers were used to reverse transcribe 0.5 to 1 ug of RNA. An immunoSEQ multiplex PCR amplified TCR beta CDR3 over 54 Vbeta and 13 Jbeta. MiXCR was run by TCRdb on the immunoSEQ multiplex PCR reads, yielding one entry per CDR3 protein. The profile shows 160,000 or so distinct CDR3 sequences, 94% of them singletons. The data were obtained in a study of CD8 T cells in Susac syndrome. The V and J genes are TRBV5-1 and TRBJ2-7; D uncertain. The sample was CD4+ T cells from PBMCs. The sequence came from a human donor with multiple sclerosis. CDR3 region: CASSLAVFASSSYEQYF. CDR3 DNA sequence: TGCGCCAGCAGCTTGGCCGTCTTTGCGTCGAGCTCCTACGAGCAGTACTTC. Complete variable domain (other parts from reference TRBV5-1 and TRBJ2-7): KAGVTQTPRYLIKTRGQQVTLSCSPISGHRSVSWYQQTPGQGLQFLFEYFSETQRNKGNFPGRFSGRQFSNSRSEMNVSTLELGDSALYLCASSLAVFASSSYEQYFGPGTRLTVT.